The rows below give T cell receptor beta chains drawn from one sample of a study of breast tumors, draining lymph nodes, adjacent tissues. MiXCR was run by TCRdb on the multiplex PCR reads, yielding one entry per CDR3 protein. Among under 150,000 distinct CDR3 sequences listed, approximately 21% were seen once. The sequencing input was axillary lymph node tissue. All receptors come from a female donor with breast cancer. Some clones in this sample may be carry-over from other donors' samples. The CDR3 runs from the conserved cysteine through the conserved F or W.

CDR3 protein: CASSGGRSYGYTF; V gene: TRBV9; J gene: TRBJ1-2
CDR3 protein: CSATSGTDYGYTF; V gene: TRBV29-1; J gene: TRBJ1-2
CDR3 protein: CAWSARTGRKTQYF; V gene: TRBV30; J gene: TRBJ2-5
CDR3 protein: CASTRGGSYEQYF; V gene: TRBV5-6; J gene: TRBJ2-7
CDR3 protein: CASSVGQFTGELFF; V gene: TRBV7-9; J gene: TRBJ2-2
CDR3 protein: CASRGWGGGESNQPQHF; V gene: TRBV6-1; J gene: TRBJ1-5
CDR3 protein: CASSGVRWGTGELFF; V gene: TRBV10-2; J gene: TRBJ2-2
CDR3 protein: CASGEDTSRGYDEQYF; V gene: TRBV27; J gene: TRBJ2-7
CDR3 protein: CATSDSTNYGYTF; V gene: TRBV24-1; J gene: TRBJ1-2
CDR3 protein: CATSDRLEGNTGELFF; V gene: TRBV24-1; J gene: TRBJ2-2
CDR3 protein: CASSHWGSSGRSWGNEQFF; V gene: TRBV12-3/TRBV12-4; J gene: TRBJ2-1
CDR3 protein: CASSIKGGLPNQPQHF; V gene: TRBV12-3/TRBV12-4; J gene: TRBJ1-5
CDR3 protein: CASSQEGRLKGSGELFF; V gene: TRBV4-2; J gene: TRBJ2-2
CDR3 protein: CASSFWMDRNNQPQHF; V gene: TRBV12-3/TRBV12-4; J gene: TRBJ1-5
CDR3 protein: CASSLVRRPQETQYF; V gene: TRBV11-2; J gene: TRBJ2-5
CDR3 protein: CASRSGTSGRYEQYF; V gene: TRBV6-6; J gene: .
CDR3 protein: CATSDGNRDRGLAANVLTF; V gene: TRBV24-1; J gene: TRBJ2-6
CDR3 protein: CSAKGTGHEQYF; V gene: TRBV20-1; J gene: TRBJ2-7
CDR3 protein: CAISESTSVGNEQFF; V gene: TRBV10-3; J gene: TRBJ2-1
CDR3 protein: CASSFGGGTAKIQYF; V gene: TRBV28; J gene: TRBJ2-4
CDR3 protein: CASSLSPPSNEQFF; V gene: TRBV11-2; J gene: TRBJ2-1
CDR3 protein: CASSPPGARNEQYF; V gene: TRBV28; J gene: TRBJ2-7
CDR3 protein: CASSQGQGFVWNGYTF; V gene: TRBV16; J gene: TRBJ1-2
CDR3 protein: CSAREGELYGGRFGYGYTF; V gene: TRBV20-1; J gene: TRBJ1-2
CDR3 protein: CASSPLDRGETQYF; V gene: TRBV28; J gene: TRBJ2-5
CDR3 protein: CASSPSRGVGTQYF; V gene: TRBV11-2; J gene: TRBJ2-3
CDR3 protein: CSASLLSGRVADTQYF; V gene: TRBV20-1; J gene: TRBJ2-3
CDR3 protein: CASSLGQGNYGYTF; V gene: TRBV5-4; J gene: TRBJ1-2
CDR3 protein: CASRPTPGSAQHF; V gene: TRBV6-5; J gene: TRBJ1-5
CDR3 protein: CASSFRDFSYEQYF; V gene: TRBV7-8; J gene: TRBJ2-7
CDR3 protein: CASSGGSSCEQYF; V gene: TRBV27; J gene: TRBJ2-7
CDR3 protein: CASSSGTSLNTGELFF; V gene: TRBV19; J gene: TRBJ2-2
CDR3 protein: CASSPGAADEQFF; V gene: TRBV18; J gene: TRBJ2-1
CDR3 protein: CSAIGTGHSTDTQYF; V gene: TRBV20-1; J gene: TRBJ2-3
CDR3 protein: CSARDLDSPSGRGGLNTDTQYF; V gene: TRBV20-1; J gene: TRBJ2-3
CDR3 protein: CSGKRGIQPQHF; V gene: TRBV20-1; J gene: TRBJ1-5
CDR3 protein: CASRRQGTLSNQPQHF; V gene: TRBV28; J gene: TRBJ1-5
CDR3 protein: CASSFGGEQFF; V gene: TRBV7-3; J gene: TRBJ2-1
CDR3 protein: CASSLEFGAQDTEAFF; V gene: TRBV11-2; J gene: TRBJ1-1
CDR3 protein: CASSLDVGGRNEQFF; V gene: TRBV7-2; J gene: TRBJ2-1
CDR3 protein: CASSVQDGGQNGYTF; V gene: TRBV9; J gene: TRBJ1-2